This TCR beta chain was sequenced in a study of identifying expanded T cells in peripheral blood. Clones were read by immunoSEQ multiplex PCR, and TCRdb kept only the in-frame ones, dropping some. This table has around 120,000 clones, around 89% appearing once. In germline, CDR1 is SGHNT, CDR2 YYREEE (reference sequence). J gave up 7 bases and V 1 base, and 2 bases lay outside the gene matches. This CDR3 is 13 amino acids long. This clone was seen more than once but under ten times. Its cognate antigen is unknown. During the collection period, no donor immune events like infections were recorded. Study-wide points: Approximately two-week clone count variance significantly increased as total template count grew. Over about two and four weeks, about 15 and 19 clones changed, versus 1.2 between replicates.

The specimen was blood. The clonotype originates from a person aged 18-70 years in good health. This chain links TRBV5-4 with TRBJ1-2; 9 bases map to TRBD1. This CDR3 reads CASSLRDRVGYTF. The CDR3 region has the DNA TGTGCCAGCAGCTTGAGGGACAGGGTTGGCTACACCTTC. Looking up the rest from reference TRBV5-4 and TRBJ1-2 gives the full variable domain: ETGVTQSPTHLIKTRGQQVTLRCSSQSGHNTVSWYQQALGQGPQFIFQYYREEENGRGNFPPRFSGLQFPNYSSELNVNALELDDSALYLCASSLRDRVGYTFGSGTRLTVV.